The clone carrying this TCR beta chain was recorded a few times. Antigen unknown. MiXCR was run by TCRdb on the reads, yielding one entry per CDR3 protein. The sample shows about 60,000 distinct CDR3 sequences, roughly a fifth of them seen only once. CDR1 SGHTA and CDR2 FQGNSA come from the germline V gene. The CDR3 totals 16 residues. Trimming removed 3 bases from V and 6 bases from J; junction bases left unmatched: 7. The sample comes from a study of T cell repertoires in cytomegalovirus infection. Study context: Well-studied HLA-B-restricted epitopes and recently identified HLA-C-restricted epitopes of CMV were both used in the study. Public TCR beta signatures marked donors with CMV infection and the matching HLA. Study observations and caveats: It was HLA-C-restricted CMV-specific TCR beta clonotypes that dominated the response ex vivo. CMV carriers with the relevant HLA were identified by cumulative public TCR beta family frequency.

The receptor's source is a human donor in good health (CMV status not recorded). Some clones in this sample may be carry-over from other donors' samples. V and J are TRBV7-2 and TRBJ2-1; 11 bases are a match to TRBD2. Sequenced here: CD8+ T cells from cultured PBMCs, sampled from culture after CMV antigen stimulation. The CDR3 DNA follows: TGTGCCAGCAGCTTGTCCGGGACTAGCGGATCCAATGAGCAGTTCTTC. This gives the protein CASSLSGTSGSNEQFF.